A single sample gave rise to the 9 T cell receptor beta chains below, sequenced in a study of T cell repertoires in cytomegalovirus infection. The antigens of these receptors remain unknown. TCRdb re-called the reads through MiXCR, storing one row per CDR3 protein. This table holds about 770,000 distinct CDR3 sequences, about 29% found once. The sequences come from cultured CD8+ T cells from PBMCs, collected from culture after CMV antigen stimulation. Source of these receptors: a human donor in good health (CMV status not recorded). Some clones in this sample may be carry-over from other donors' samples.

This clonotype was detected only a few times. The chain carries TRBV7-8 and TRBJ2-7; D not resolved. The CDR3 is 13 residues long. Germline CDR1 SGHVS, CDR2 FQNEAQ. V lost 4 bases to trimming and J lost 2 bases, with 9 bases between them. In nucleotides, the CDR3 is TGTGCCAGCAGCTCCAAATCAACCTACGAGCAGTACTTC. Translation gives CASSSKSTYEQYF.

CDR3 in DNA: TGTGCCAGCAGCTCCCCGGGAGGGGTGACCCAGTACTTC. Translated: CASSSPGGVTQYF. This rearrangement joins TRBV7-8 to TRBJ2-5, with 8 bases identical to TRBD2. This CDR3 has 13 residues. Germline CDR1 and CDR2: SGHVS and FQNEAQ. The V and J ends lost 4 bases and 7 bases, in that order; junction bases with no gene match: 5.

The chain joins TRBV27 to TRBJ2-1, with D perhaps given as TRBD1 or TRBD2 (5 bases each). This CDR3 spans 13 amino acids. Per germline, CDR1 MNHEY and CDR2 SMNVEV (reference sequence). V dropped 3 bases and J dropped 9 bases, with 12 bases sitting between them. CDR3 nucleotide sequence: TGTGCCAGCAGTTTCTCGGGGCCCTTTGAGCAGTTCTTC. Amino acid sequence: CASSFSGPFEQFF.

This clonotype was seen more than once but under ten times. J is TRBJ2-5 and V is TRBV7-3; 9 bases match TRBD2. The CDR3 length is 14 residues. The ends lost 4 bases at V and 5 bases at J; junction bases unmatched: 5. Germline V lookup: CDR1 SGHTA, CDR2 FQGTGA. CDR3 region: CASSSGTSTETQYF. The CDR3 region has the DNA TGTGCCAGCAGCTCCGGGACTAGCACCGAGACCCAGTACTTC. Full variable domain (outside the CDR3, taken from reference TRBV7-3 and TRBJ2-5): GAGVSQTPSNKVTEKGKYVELRCDPISGHTALYWYRQSLGQGPEFLIYFQGTGAADDSGLPNDRFFAVRPEGSVSTLKIQRTERGDSAVYLCASSSGTSTETQYFGPGTRLLVL.

J is TRBJ1-2 and V is TRBV19; D is possibly TRBD1 (6 bases). CDR3 length equals 13 residues. CDR1 and CDR2 (germline): LNHDA, SQIVND (reference sequence). V lost 7 bases and J lost 6, with 15 bases in between. CDR3 bases: TGTGCCAGTAAGAAAAGGGGGATGGATGGCTACACCTTC. This sequence encodes CASKKRGMDGYTF.

The V call is TRBV20-1, the J call TRBJ2-2; D call uncertain. This CDR3 has 12 amino acids. Deletions cut 4 bases from V and 4 bases from J, with 7 bases between. Germline V gene sequence: CDR1 DFQATT, CDR2 SNEGSKA (reference sequence). CDR3 region: CSATPSTGELFF. The CDR3 DNA sequence: TGCAGTGCTACCCCGAGCACCGGGGAGCTGTTTTTT.

This chain uses TRBV27 with TRBJ1-1, with TRBD1 as a possible D gene (6 bases). CDR1 is MNHEY, CDR2 SMNVEV, per germline (reference sequence). CDR3 length equals 17 residues. Trimming pared 5 bases from V and 1 base from J, leaving 20 bases between. The CDR3 bases are TGTGCCAGCAGTGGACAGCCCCGGGTCAAGGGGAACACTGAAGCTTTCTTT. Translation: CASSGQPRVKGNTEAFF.

This clonotype was observed a handful of times. The chain links TRBV28 to TRBJ2-3, with D tentatively TRBD2 (6 bases). CDR1 is MDHEN and CDR2 is SYDVKM in the germline V gene. V gave up 7 bases and J gave up 11 bases, with 22 bases separating them. This CDR3 has 14 amino acids. CDR3 nucleotide sequence: TGTGCCAGCATTTCTCGCGGGGACTGGGTAGGGCAGTATTTT. Amino acid sequence: CASISRGDWVGQYF.

Many counts were recorded for this clonotype. The rearrangement uses TRBV6-6 and TRBJ2-1; D ambiguous. V lost 9 bases and J 2 bases, leaving 8 bases between the germline ends. Germline CDR1 reads MNHNY; CDR2 reads SVGAGI (reference sequence). This CDR3 has 12 residues. The CDR3 protein is CASQRPYNEQFF. DNA of the CDR3: TGTGCCAGTCAGAGACCCTACAATGAGCAGTTCTTC.